Listed here are 27 T cell receptor beta chains from one sample, sequenced in a study of blood T cell repertoires in COVID-19. Sequenced by immunoSEQ multiplex PCR; TCRdb stores in-frame clones only, minus some. The repertoire consists of fewer than 300,000 clones, with 86% occurring once and the leading ten covering approximately 9.8%. The source material was peripheral blood. Receptors originate from a man aged 40-49 years who had recovered from COVID-19.

The chain is built from TRBV19 and TRBJ2-5, with TRBD1 as a possible D gene (6 bases). The germline gives CDR1 LNHDA, CDR2 SQIVND (reference sequence). V lost 3 bases to trimming and J lost 1 base, with 15 bases between them. The CDR3 has 16 residues. The CDR3 DNA reads as TGTGCCAGTAGTATCCCACGAACAGGGACCCAAGAGACCCAGTACTTC. This gives the protein CASSIPRTGTQETQYF.

The chain recombines TRBV7-9 with TRBJ1-2, with D possibly being TRBD1 (6 bases). The CDR3 covers 13 residues. Looked up from germline, CDR1 is SEHNR and CDR2 is FQNEAQ (reference sequence). V was pared by 2 bases and J by 8 bases, with 12 bases between. The CDR3: CASSLRTVEGYTF. The DNA for the CDR3 is TGTGCCAGCAGCTTACGGACAGTGGAGGGCTACACCTTC.

In regard to this clone: One junction end does not reproduce the germline sequence, and a read error may be involved. CDR3 sequence reads: CTSSPGDREFAGYTF. As DNA, the CDR3 is TGTACCAGCAGTCCGGGGGACAGGGAGTTTGCTGGCTACACCTTC. The gene calls are TRBV6-5 and TRBJ1-2; TRBD1 agrees at 9 bases. There are 15 residues in the CDR3. Germline V CDR1 and CDR2: MNHEY, SVGAGI.

This clone has a single count. The CDR3 coding sequence is TGTGCCAGCAGCGAGCGGACAGTATGGCCCGGGGAGCTGTTTTTT. This encodes CASSERTVWPGELFF. This rearrangement joins TRBV9 to TRBJ2-2; D is perhaps TRBD1 (6 bases). Germline V gene data show CDR1 as SGDLS and CDR2 as YYNGEE. Trimming removed 3 bases at V and 6 bases at J, with 15 bases between. The CDR3 contains 15 residues.

The chain combines TRBV6-5 with TRBJ2-1; 12 bases map to TRBD2. The CDR3 runs 15 residues. The germline V gene encodes CDR1 MNHEY and CDR2 SVGAGI. V dropped 6 bases and J dropped 8; count of bases not matched to a gene: 8. The CDR3 sequence: CASRYTPSGGDEQFF. CDR3 nucleotide sequence: TGTGCCAGCAGGTATACGCCTAGCGGGGGGGATGAGCAGTTCTTC.

V and J are TRBV7-2 and TRBJ2-4; 9 nucleotides align to TRBD1. CDR1 is SGHTA and CDR2 is FQGNSA in the germline V gene. The CDR3 consists of 16 residues. V shed 2 bases, J shed 7 bases, and the junction held 9 bases outside the gene matches. This chain's CDR3 is CASSLSFGQGKNIQYF. Written as DNA, the CDR3 is TGTGCCAGCAGCTTAAGTTTCGGACAGGGGAAGAACATTCAGTACTTC.

This clone appeared once. This chain links TRBV5-5 with TRBJ1-2; 7 nucleotides agree with TRBD1. The CDR3 is 15 residues long. The J segment lost 2 bases and the V segment lost 4 bases, leaving 8 bases of the junction unmatched. CDR1 and CDR2 from the germline V gene are SGHKS and YYEKEE (reference sequence). CDR3 sequence: CASSAQTGRNYGYTF. The DNA for the CDR3 is TGTGCCAGCAGCGCCCAGACAGGGAGGAACTATGGCTACACCTTC. Together with reference TRBV5-5 and TRBJ1-2, the CDR3 gives the full variable domain: DAGVTQSPTHLIKTRGQQVTLRCSPISGHKSVSWYQQVLGQGPQFIFQYYEKEERGRGNFPDRFSARQFPNYSSELNVNALLLGDSALYLCASSAQTGRNYGYTFGSGTRLTVV.

The CDR3 here is CASSLASTEAFF. The CDR3 DNA is TGTGCCAGCAGTTTGGCCAGTACTGAAGCTTTCTTT. This chain links TRBV12-3 or TRBV12-4 with TRBJ1-1; no reliable D call. This CDR3 comprises 12 residues. V lost 3 bases, J lost 5 bases, and 7 bases lay in between.

V gene TRBV19 combines with J gene TRBJ2-5; TRBD2 aligns across 7 bases. Per germline, CDR1 LNHDA and CDR2 SQIVND (reference sequence). The length of the CDR3 is 14 residues. Trimming cost V 3 bases and J 4 bases; bases outside gene matches: 5. The CDR3 DNA sequence: TGTGCCAGTAGTATGGGGATAGCGGGAGAGACCCAGTACTTC. It translates to CASSMGIAGETQYF.

The chain couples TRBV6-2 or TRBV6-3 to TRBJ1-5, with D possibly being TRBD1 (6 bases). The CDR3 loop spans 15 amino acids. V shed 2 bases and J shed 5 bases, with 13 bases lying between them. Looked up from germline, CDR1 is MNHEY and CDR2 is SVGEGT. This chain's CDR3 is CASSYGQGPYQPQHF. CDR3 DNA sequence: TGTGCCAGCAGTTACGGGCAGGGGCCTTATCAGCCCCAGCATTTT.

The chain recombines TRBV15 with TRBJ1-5; D is uncertain. Trimming removed 3 bases at V and 0 bases at J, with 9 bases between. CDR1 and CDR2 from the germline V gene are LNHNV and YYDKDF (reference sequence). There are 15 residues in the CDR3. The CDR3 sequence is CATSSVTYSNQPQHF. The CDR3 DNA is TGTGCCACCAGCAGCGTTACCTATAGCAATCAGCCCCAGCATTTT.

The genes are TRBV5-4 and TRBJ1-2; TRBD1 might be the D (5 bases). Trimming shortened V by 0 bases and J by 8 bases, and 14 bases separated the two germline ends. The CDR3 has 14 amino acids. Germline V CDR1 and CDR2: SGHNT, YYREEE (reference sequence). The CDR3 nucleotides are TGTGCCAGCAGCTTGGAGCAGAGGACAATCGGCTACACCTTC. The encoded protein is CASSLEQRTIGYTF. The variable domain in full, completed from reference TRBV5-4 and TRBJ1-2, reads ETGVTQSPTHLIKTRGQQVTLRCSSQSGHNTVSWYQQALGQGPQFIFQYYREEENGRGNFPPRFSGLQFPNYSSELNVNALELDDSALYLCASSLEQRTIGYTFGSGTRLTVV.

The chain is built from TRBV6-6 and TRBJ2-7; 9 bases are a match to TRBD1. Unmatched junction bases numbered 8, after V lost 6 bases and J lost 5 bases. This CDR3 has 14 amino acids. From germline, CDR1 is MNHNY and CDR2 SVGAGI (reference sequence). CDR3 region: CASSPPGQGNEQYF. In nucleotides, the CDR3 is TGTGCCAGCAGCCCTCCGGGACAGGGAAACGAGCAGTACTTC.

CDR3 amino acids: CASSLGSGGLYEQYF. The CDR3 DNA sequence: TGTGCCAGCAGCTTAGGGTCAGGGGGTCTGTACGAGCAGTACTTC. This chain connects TRBV7-6 to TRBJ2-7; TRBD1 aligns across 7 bases. Germline lookup yields CDR1 SGHVS and CDR2 FNYEAQ. The V segment lost 1 base and the J segment 4 bases; nucleotides outside the gene matches: 7. The CDR3 is 15 residues long. The full variable domain, in which reference TRBV7-6 and TRBJ2-7 provide the parts outside the CDR3, is GAGVSQSPRYKVTKRGQDVALRCDPISGHVSLYWYRQALGQGPEFLTYFNYEAQQDKSGLPNDRFSAERPEGSISTLTIQRTEQRDSAMYRCASSLGSGGLYEQYFGPGTRLTVT.

This chain joins TRBV6-5 and TRBJ2-1; no clear D. This CDR3 contains 15 residues. V lost 2 bases and J lost 6, with 14 bases in between. Germline loops: CDR1 MNHEY, CDR2 SVGAGI. This CDR3 is CASSYDTGAGNEQFF. DNA of the CDR3: TGTGCCAGCAGTTACGATACCGGCGCAGGCAATGAGCAGTTCTTC.

This clone was detected once. This sequence joins TRBV10-2 and TRBJ2-4, with 14 bases matching TRBD2. Germline lookup yields CDR1 WSHSY and CDR2 SAAADI. The CDR3 is 17 amino acids. V was pared by 6 bases and J by 1 base, with 5 bases of the junction left unmatched. CDR3 residues: CASSGLAGGRAKNIQYF. In DNA form, the CDR3 reads TGCGCCAGCAGCGGACTAGCGGGAGGCCGGGCCAAAAACATTCAGTACTTC.

The chain is built from TRBV25-1 and TRBJ1-3, with 8 bases matching TRBD1. V was clipped by 5 bases and J by 4 bases; unmatched bases: 10. The CDR3 spans 16 residues. Germline CDR1 is MGHDK and CDR2 is SYGVNS. The CDR3 bases are TGTGCCAGCAGTCCTCCCGACAGGGGCGTAGGAAACACCATATATTTT. Protein sequence: CASSPPDRGVGNTIYF.

The chain recombines TRBV4-2 with TRBJ2-7; 7 positions agree with TRBD1. The CDR3 runs to 14 residues. Trimming removed 2 bases from V and 3 bases from J; junction bases left unmatched: 4. Looked up from germline, CDR1 is LGHNA and CDR2 is YNFKEQ. The CDR3 region has the DNA TGTGCCAGCAGCCAAAATGCAGGGGGCTACGAGCAGTACTTC. It translates to CASSQNAGGYEQYF.

The chain has TRBV5-4 and TRBJ2-2; TRBD2 agrees at 8 bases. V shed 5 bases, J shed 5 bases, and the junction held 5 bases outside the gene matches. Germline V lookup: CDR1 SGHNT, CDR2 YYREEE (reference sequence). CDR3 length: 14 residues. CDR3 amino acids: CASRRQRGTGELFF. The CDR3 nucleotides read TGTGCCAGCAGACGCCAGCGGGGGACCGGGGAGCTGTTTTTT.

The rearrangement joins TRBV7-2 to TRBJ2-7; no firm D call. V lost 4 bases and J 0 bases, leaving 13 bases between the germline ends. The CDR3 spans 15 residues. CDR1 SGHTA and CDR2 FQGNSA come from the germline V gene. The CDR3: CASSSRPASSYEQYF. The CDR3 bases are TGTGCCAGCAGCTCACGCCCAGCTAGCTCCTACGAGCAGTACTTC.

CDR3 DNA sequence: TGCGCCAGCAGCTTGGGGATCCGGACTAGCGGGGTACGCACAGATACGCAGTATTTT. This gives the protein CASSLGIRTSGVRTDTQYF. V is TRBV5-1 and J is TRBJ2-3, with 12 bases lining up with TRBD2. Germline lookup yields CDR1 SGHRS and CDR2 YFSETQ. The CDR3 spans 19 residues. J gave up 1 base and V 0 bases, and 9 bases lay outside the gene matches.

The rearrangement links TRBV9 to TRBJ1-2, with TRBD1 matching over 8 bases. J was trimmed by 2 bases and V by 0 bases; bases with no gene match: 3. CDR3 length: 15 residues. Germline loops: CDR1 SGDLS, CDR2 YYNGEE. The CDR3 nucleotides are TGTGCCAGCAGCGTAGGGACAGGGACGAACTATGGCTACACCTTC. Translated, it gives CASSVGTGTNYGYTF.

The V gene is TRBV3-1 (or the pseudogene TRBV3-2), the J gene TRBJ2-2, with unresolved D. The CDR3 runs to 12 residues. The V gene lost 3 bases and the J gene lost 7 bases, with 6 bases spanning the gap. Germline V gene lookup returns CDR1 LGHDT and CDR2 YNNKEL (reference sequence). In DNA, the CDR3 is TGTGCCAGCAGCCAGGCCATCGGGGAGCTGTTTTTT. Protein: CASSQAIGELFF.

The chain is built from TRBV7-2 and TRBJ2-3; 11 nucleotides align to TRBD2. Losses at the gene ends were 3 bases for V and 6 bases for J; bases not matched to a gene: 8. Looked up from germline, CDR1 is SGHTA and CDR2 is FQGNSA. The CDR3 totals 16 residues. This CDR3 is CASSFLLAGGIDTQYF. The CDR3 coding sequence is TGTGCCAGCAGCTTCCTCCTAGCGGGGGGCATTGATACGCAGTATTTT.

The chain has TRBV5-1 and TRBJ1-1, with TRBD1 as a possible D gene (6 bases). In germline, CDR1 is SGHRS, CDR2 YFSETQ. This CDR3 has 15 residues. The germline V and J ends were trimmed by 5 bases and 3 bases, with 17 bases remaining between them. The CDR3 loop is CASSTRGRGDTEAFF. The CDR3 DNA follows: TGCGCCAGCAGTACCAGGGGTCGTGGAGACACTGAAGCTTTCTTT.

V usage is TRBV19 and J usage is TRBJ2-5; 7 nucleotides line up with TRBD1. Germline-derived CDR1 and CDR2 are LNHDA and SQIVND (reference sequence). This CDR3 spans 14 amino acids. V was pared by 6 bases and J by 5 bases, with 9 bases of the junction left unmatched. In DNA, the CDR3 is TGTGCCAGTAGAGGACAGGCCACCTCGGAGACCCAGTACTTC. Amino acid sequence: CASRGQATSETQYF. The variable domain in full, completed from reference TRBV19 and TRBJ2-5, reads DGGITQSPKYLFRKEGQNVTLSCEQNLNHDAMYWYRQDPGQGLRLIYYSQIVNDFQKGDIAEGYSVSREKKESFPLTVTSAQKNPTAFYLCASRGQATSETQYFGPGTRLLVL.

V gene TRBV7-2 combines with J gene TRBJ1-1; D unclear. The V gene lost 1 base and the J gene lost 1 base, with 10 bases spanning the gap. The CDR3 loop spans 15 amino acids. Germline V lookup: CDR1 SGHTA, CDR2 FQGNSA. This CDR3 reads CASSLGPLTNTEAFF. The CDR3 DNA is TGTGCCAGCAGCTTAGGGCCCCTCACGAACACTGAAGCTTTCTTT.